This T cell receptor (beta chain) was recovered during a study of T cell responses to AZD1222 COVID-19 vaccine. Background on the study: Second-dose timings of about 4 or about 12 weeks were pooled.

About this clone itself: Its target is not known.

Assay used: immunoSEQ multiplex PCR; TCRdb lists only in-frame clones, some missing. The sample has about 82,000 clones, 90% seen once. Study outcomes and limitations: None of the repertoires were sampled until the peak T cell response had passed. Recipients of AZD1222 seropositive at baseline numbered only 5 or 6. Donors skewed white British and female; clonal diversity was possibly underestimated.

The V end lost 6 bases, the J end lost 0 bases, and 11 bases lay between the germline ends. The CDR3 runs 14 residues. Germline values: CDR1 SGHDN, CDR2 FVKESK. The TCR originated in an adult in good health. The chain links TRBV14 to TRBJ1-1, with D unresolved. The starting material was peripheral blood, obtained on day 0 of AZD1222 vaccination. In DNA, the CDR3 is TGTGCCAGCAGTCCCCGTGGGTTGAACACTGAAGCTTTCTTT. Its protein is CASSPRGLNTEAFF.